The 19 T cell receptor beta chains below were found in one sample sequenced in a study of blood T cell repertoires in COVID-19. Clones were read by immunoSEQ multiplex PCR, and TCRdb kept only the in-frame ones, dropping some. The repertoire holds about 42,000 clones, over 75% seen once, with 7% to 9.5% in the top ten. The sample comprised peripheral blood. These receptors were taken from a man aged 30 to 45 with active or convalescent COVID-19.

V gene TRBV29-1 combines with J gene TRBJ2-1, with 7 bases that match TRBD1. J lost 2 bases, V lost 7 bases, and 8 bases had no gene match. Germline V CDR1 and CDR2: SQVTM, ANQGSEA. The CDR3 is 14 amino acids. CDR3 DNA sequence: TGCAGCGACCGACAGGGAATCCCCTACAATGAGCAGTTCTTC. Translation: CSDRQGIPYNEQFF.

V and J are TRBV6-5 and TRBJ1-2; the match to TRBD1 covers 12 bases. Germline V gives CDR1 MNHEY, CDR2 SVGAGI. The CDR3 runs to 15 residues. Trimming cost V 2 bases and J 6 bases; bases outside gene matches: 4. CDR3 nucleotide sequence: TGTGCCAGCAGTTACCAAGGGGACAGGGGGCATGGCTACACCTTC. Translating it yields CASSYQGDRGHGYTF.

The chain recombines TRBV12-1 with TRBJ2-1; the table gives TRBD1 as D, unverified against the DNA. TRBV12-1 has pseudogene status. This CDR3 comprises 14 residues. CDR3 loop: CASSPRQGSNEQFF. In DNA form, the CDR3 reads TGTGCCAGCAGCCCCCGACAGGGGTCGAATGAGCAGTTCTTC.

The chain couples TRBV13 to TRBJ2-6, with D unclear. The V end lost 0 bases, the J end lost 0 bases, and 9 bases lay between the germline ends. The CDR3 runs to 17 residues. Germline assignment: CDR1 PRHDT and CDR2 FYEKMQ (reference sequence). CDR3 coding DNA: TGTGCCAGCAGCTTAGGAAGCGCCCGCTCTGGGGCCAACGTCCTGACTTTC. It translates to CASSLGSARSGANVLTF.

V gene TRBV4-1 combines with J gene TRBJ2-1, with 8 bases matching TRBD1. Germline V gene data show CDR1 as MGHRA and CDR2 as YSYEKL. Trimming at V came to 1 base and at J to 4 bases, leaving 12 bases not matched to a gene. The CDR3 is made up of 18 amino acids. The CDR3 loop reads CASSQGDRGWGTYNEQFF. In DNA, the CDR3 is TGCGCCAGCAGCCAAGGCGACAGGGGATGGGGTACTTACAATGAGCAGTTCTTC.

The rearrangement joins TRBV18 to TRBJ1-2; possibly TRBD1 for D (6 bases). Germline CDR1 is KGHSH and CDR2 is LQKENI. The CDR3 sequence is 13 residues long. V lost 3 bases to trimming and J lost 3 bases, with 8 bases between them. DNA of the CDR3: TGTGCCAGCTCACCCAGGGGCGACTATGGCTACACCTTC. Amino acid sequence: CASSPRGDYGYTF.

This rearrangement joins TRBV29-1 to TRBJ2-5; TRBD2 matches 7 bases. Germline-derived CDR1 and CDR2 are SQVTM and ANQGSEA. Germline trimming cut 5 bases from V and 5 bases from J; bases unmatched to any gene: 11. CDR3 length equals 14 residues. The CDR3 loop reads CSVTRGTIQETQYF. Here the CDR3 DNA reads TGCAGCGTTACGCGGGGGACCATCCAGGAGACCCAGTACTTC.

This chain joins TRBV4-2 and TRBJ1-2, with D unclear. V was cut by 0 bases and J by 2 bases, with 10 bases left in between. The CDR3 has 15 residues. Germline assignment: CDR1 LGHNA and CDR2 YNFKEQ. The CDR3 is CASSQDRLRNYGYTF. The DNA of the CDR3 is TGTGCCAGCAGCCAAGATCGGCTCAGGAACTATGGCTACACCTTC.

The rearrangement joins TRBV21-1 to TRBJ2-3; the table's D call of TRBD1 was not tested on the DNA. TRBV21-1 is a listed pseudogene. CDR3 length: 16 amino acids. In DNA, the CDR3 is TGTGCCAGCAGCCACCCTGGGGGACAGGGTGCCGATACGCAGTATTTT. Protein sequence: CASSHPGGQGADTQYF.

The table lists this clone with a count of one. The chain carries TRBV7-9 and TRBJ1-2, with 8 bases matching TRBD1. V lost 5 bases, J lost 2 bases, and 7 bases stayed unmatched. Germline values: CDR1 SEHNR, CDR2 FQNEAQ (reference sequence). This CDR3 is 15 amino acids long. The CDR3 nucleotides are TGTGCCAGCAGCGTAAACCAGGGGGCCAACTATGGCTACACCTTC. It specifies CASSVNQGANYGYTF.

This clone was seen just once. The rearrangement links TRBV19 to TRBJ1-2; TRBD1 matches 7 bases. After removal of 7 bases from V and 3 bases from J, the junction contained 5 bases not matched to a gene. CDR3 size: 13 residues. Germline V CDR1 and CDR2: LNHDA, SQIVND (reference sequence). The CDR3 region is CASTETGYYGYTF. DNA of the CDR3: TGTGCCAGTACCGAGACAGGGTACTATGGCTACACCTTC.

The chain links TRBV19 to TRBJ2-1, with 8 bases matching TRBD2. Trimming took 4 bases from V and 3 from J; bases not matched to a gene: 11. The CDR3 is 17 residues long. The V gene's germline CDR1 is LNHDA and CDR2 SQIVND (reference sequence). The CDR3 reads CASSNEAGVFYYNEQFF. DNA of the CDR3: TGTGCCAGTAGTAATGAAGCGGGGGTTTTCTACTACAATGAGCAGTTCTTC.

This rearrangement joins TRBV3-1 (or the pseudogene TRBV3-2) to TRBJ2-2; D is uncertain. Trimming pared 5 bases from V and 6 bases from J, leaving 7 bases between. The CDR3 is made up of 12 amino acids. Germline V gene data show CDR1 as LGHDT and CDR2 as YNNKEL (reference sequence). For the CDR3, the DNA is TGTGCCAGCAGCGACCTAGCCGGGGAGCTGTTTTTT. Its protein product is CASSDLAGELFF.

This chain links TRBV3-1 (or the pseudogene TRBV3-2) with TRBJ2-2; D is uncertain. Per germline, CDR1 LGHDT and CDR2 YNNKEL (reference sequence). The length of the CDR3 is 15 residues. V lost 1 base to trimming and J lost 2 bases, with 8 bases between them. This chain's CDR3 is CASSQAAGNTGELFF. The CDR3 nucleotides are TGTGCCAGCAGCCAAGCCGCAGGAAACACCGGGGAGCTGTTTTTT.

The rearrangement uses TRBV27 and TRBJ1-6, with D possibly being TRBD1 (6 bases). CDR1 is MNHEY, CDR2 SMNVEV, per germline (reference sequence). The CDR3 is made up of 15 amino acids. V was trimmed by 7 bases and J by 6 bases, leaving 16 bases between them. The CDR3 nucleotides are TGTGCCAGCACCCTCACGGGGGGGCTTAATTCACCCCTCCACTTT. It translates to CASTLTGGLNSPLHF.

This rearrangement joins TRBV2 to TRBJ2-2; 7 nucleotides agree with TRBD1. CDR1 is SNHLY, CDR2 FYNNEI, per germline. Losses at the gene ends were 11 bases for V and 4 bases for J; bases not matched to a gene: 10. The CDR3 extends over 14 amino acids. The CDR3, as DNA: TGTGCCGGTGGCGTACAGGGGTTCACCGGGGAGCTGTTTTTT. This encodes CAGGVQGFTGELFF.

The chain has TRBV19 and TRBJ1-5; tentative D call: TRBD1 (6 bases). Trimming removed 11 bases at V and 4 bases at J, with 12 bases between. Germline CDR1 and CDR2: LNHDA and SQIVND (reference sequence). The CDR3 length is 12 residues. Here the CDR3 reads CAAQGRNQPQHF. Written as DNA, the CDR3 is TGTGCCGCACAGGGAAGAAATCAGCCCCAGCATTTT.

The V and J genes are TRBV9 and TRBJ1-2; D is ambiguous. Germline V lookup: CDR1 SGDLS, CDR2 YYNGEE. The CDR3 has 14 residues. V lost 0 bases, J lost 2 bases, and 8 bases lay in between. CDR3 in DNA: TGTGCCAGCAGCGTAGCTCCGGGAAACTATGGCTACACCTTC. The encoded protein is CASSVAPGNYGYTF.

The V and J genes are TRBV2 and TRBJ1-1; tentative D call: TRBD1 (6 bases). CDR1 and CDR2 from the germline V gene are SNHLY and FYNNEI. Deletions cut 7 bases from V and 4 bases from J, with 22 bases between. The CDR3 sequence is 16 residues long. CDR3 in amino acids: CASTYPRGGLSTEAFF. The CDR3 coding sequence is TGTGCCAGCACATACCCTCGCGGGGGGCTGAGCACTGAAGCTTTCTTT.